The 28 T cell receptor beta chains reported below all come from one sample, sequenced in a study of CD8 T cells in ankylosing spondylitis. One entry per CDR3 protein results from TCRdb running MiXCR on the 5' RACE reads. Among 200,000 or so distinct CDR3 sequences listed, about a quarter were seen once. Sequences were obtained from blood, either unsorted or a sorted T cell fraction (not recorded which). These receptors originate from a male donor with ankylosing spondylitis or in good health (not recorded which).

J is TRBJ1-2 and V is TRBV29-1, with D possibly TRBD1 on 5 matching bases. CDR1 and CDR2 (germline): SQVTM, ANQGSEA. Deletions cut 6 bases from V and 0 bases from J, with 17 bases between. The CDR3 loop spans 15 amino acids. CDR3 bases: TGCAGCGTAGGACTACCGGGACTCGCTAACTATGGCTACACCTTC. Protein: CSVGLPGLANYGYTF. Using reference TRBV29-1 and TRBJ1-2 for the parts outside the CDR3, the full variable domain is SAVISQKPSRDICQRGTSLTIQCQVDSQVTMMFWYRQQPGQSLTLIATANQGSEATYESGFVIDKFPISRPNLTFSTLTVSNMSPEDSSIYLCSVGLPGLANYGYTFGSGTRLTVV.

V and J are TRBV6-5 and TRBJ2-7; TRBD1 agrees at 7 bases. The ends lost 2 bases at V and 0 bases at J; junction bases unmatched: 7. There are 16 residues in the CDR3. Germline V gene data show CDR1 as MNHEY and CDR2 as SVGAGI. CDR3 region: CASSYGNRGISYEQYF. The CDR3 DNA follows: TGTGCCAGCAGTTACGGCAACAGGGGCATCTCCTACGAGCAGTACTTC.

The genes are TRBV20-1 and TRBJ2-3; 9 nucleotides match TRBD2. There are 15 residues in the CDR3. Germline values: CDR1 DFQATT, CDR2 SNEGSKA (reference sequence). J was trimmed by 6 bases and V by 1 base; bases with no gene match: 8. Here the CDR3 DNA reads TGCAGTGCTAGAGGACTGGGACTAGCCGGGGATACGCAGTATTTT. This sequence encodes CSARGLGLAGDTQYF.

This clonotype was detected ten times or more. The V gene is TRBV2, the J gene TRBJ2-1; TRBD1 matches at 10 bases. Germline-derived CDR1 and CDR2 are SNHLY and FYNNEI. V gave up 6 bases and J gave up 3 bases; unmatched junction bases: 2. The CDR3 runs 14 residues. The CDR3 bases are TGTGCCAGCAGCCGGACAGGGGGCTACAATGAGCAGTTCTTC. The encoded protein is CASSRTGGYNEQFF.

This clonotype has only a few counts. V gene TRBV20-1 combines with J gene TRBJ1-6; TRBD1 agrees at 8 bases. The ends lost 1 base at V and 10 bases at J; junction bases unmatched: 3. Germline-derived CDR1 and CDR2 are DFQATT and SNEGSKA (reference sequence). The CDR3 consists of 13 residues. The CDR3 sequence is CSARGDRGSPLHF. The CDR3 nucleotides are TGCAGTGCTAGAGGTGACAGGGGCTCACCCCTCCACTTT.

This clonotype was counted only a few times. The chain carries TRBV6-2 or TRBV6-3 and TRBJ2-1; the match to TRBD2 covers 14 bases. Germline CDR1 MNHEY, CDR2 SVGEGT. The CDR3 is made up of 15 amino acids. V gave up 6 bases and J gave up 10 bases; unmatched junction bases: 8. Here the CDR3 reads CASRVTSGRAGEQFF. The CDR3 nucleotides are TGTGCCAGCAGGGTGACTAGCGGGAGGGCCGGGGAGCAGTTCTTC.

This clonotype showed up just a few times. The rearrangement links TRBV6-5 to TRBJ1-2, with TRBD1 matching 9 bases. This CDR3 is built from 15 residues. The V gene's germline CDR1 is MNHEY and CDR2 SVGAGI. The J segment lost 8 bases and the V segment lost 0 bases, leaving 7 bases of the junction unmatched. CDR3 sequence: CASSYSKGTGSGYTF. CDR3 in DNA: TGTGCCAGCAGTTACTCGAAGGGGACAGGGTCAGGCTACACCTTC.

This clonotype was counted at least ten times. V usage is TRBV12-3 or TRBV12-4 and J usage is TRBJ2-3; tentatively, D is TRBD1 (6 bases). CDR3 length: 13 residues. The V end lost 3 bases, the J end lost 7 bases, and 11 bases lay between the germline ends. The DNA for the CDR3 is TGTGCCAGCAGTTTCAAGGACAGAAATACGCAGTATTTT. It specifies CASSFKDRNTQYF.

The chain is built from TRBV29-1 and TRBJ2-5, with D maybe TRBD1 (5 bases). V was clipped by 4 bases and J by 5 bases, with 14 bases between them. This CDR3 has 13 residues. Germline V gene sequence: CDR1 SQVTM, CDR2 ANQGSEA. The CDR3 loop is CSVVGRAVETQYF. The DNA for the CDR3 is TGCAGCGTTGTTGGCAGGGCTGTTGAGACCCAGTACTTC.

This clonotype was detected a few times. The chain carries TRBV18 and TRBJ1-5; unclear D gene. The CDR3 is made up of 14 amino acids. V gave up 2 bases and J gave up 0 bases, with 5 bases separating them. Germline V gene lookup returns CDR1 KGHSH and CDR2 LQKENI. The CDR3 region has the DNA TGTGCCAGCTCACCAGGGGATAGCAATCAGCCCCAGCATTTT. Protein sequence: CASSPGDSNQPQHF.

This clonotype was found many times. This sequence joins TRBV20-1 and TRBJ2-1, with TRBD2 matching 14 bases. CDR3 length: 15 residues. Germline V lookup: CDR1 DFQATT, CDR2 SNEGSKA (reference sequence). The J segment lost 8 bases and the V segment lost 6 bases, leaving 9 bases of the junction unmatched. CDR3 coding DNA: TGCAGTGCGCGAGCCGGGACTAGCGGGAGCGATGAGCAGTTCTTC. This codes for CSARAGTSGSDEQFF.

The rearrangement links TRBV15 to TRBJ2-7; D remains ambiguous. The length of the CDR3 is 15 residues. The V and J ends lost 0 bases and 6 bases respectively, with 15 bases between them. The germline V gene encodes CDR1 LNHNV and CDR2 YYDKDF (reference sequence). In nucleotides, the CDR3 is TGTGCCACCAGCAGAGATACAAGGATGAGTGGCGAGCAGTACTTC. This translates into CATSRDTRMSGEQYF.

There are many counts of this clonotype. This chain joins TRBV5-1 and TRBJ2-3; a weak D match, TRBD2 (6 bases). Trimming shortened V by 0 bases and J by 0 bases, and 11 bases separated the two germline ends. This CDR3 contains 16 residues. Germline values: CDR1 SGHRS, CDR2 YFSETQ. In nucleotides, the CDR3 is TGCGCCAGCAGCTTGGAACCGAGCGGGAGCACAGATACGCAGTATTTT. It codes for CASSLEPSGSTDTQYF.

In regard to this clonotype: The missing conserved phenylalanine or tryptophan at the end of this CDR3 makes a read error likely. This chain uses TRBV12-3 or TRBV12-4 with TRBJ2-7, with TRBD1 matching 9 bases. This CDR3 has 14 residues. J gave up 5 bases and V 4 bases, and 6 bases lay outside the gene matches. The DNA for the CDR3 is TGTGCCAGCAGTTCCGACAGGGGGGAAGACGAGCAGTACTCC. Its protein product is CASSSDRGEDEQYS.

This clonotype was detected ten times or more. V is TRBV5-1 and J is TRBJ2-3; TRBD1 agrees at 7 bases. V lost 6 bases, J lost 4 bases, and 11 bases stayed unmatched. The germline V gene has CDR1 SGHRS and CDR2 YFSETQ. This CDR3 spans 15 amino acids. In DNA form, the CDR3 reads TGCGCCAGCATGGGGACAGCCACTCAACCAGATACGCAGTATTTT. Translating it yields CASMGTATQPDTQYF. Full variable domain (remainder filled in from reference TRBV5-1 and TRBJ2-3): KAGVTQTPRYLIKTRGQQVTLSCSPISGHRSVSWYQQTPGQGLQFLFEYFSETQRNKGNFPGRFSGRQFSNSRSEMNVSTLELGDSALYLCASMGTATQPDTQYFGPGTRLTVL.

The rearrangement links TRBV10-3 to TRBJ2-1; D is unclear. The CDR3 length is 16 residues. Germline V CDR1 and CDR2: ENHRY, SYGVKD. Trimming took 0 bases from V and 6 from J, leaving 15 bases between them. CDR3 protein: CAISESARNEVNEQFF. The CDR3 DNA sequence: TGTGCCATCAGTGAGTCCGCTAGAAACGAGGTCAATGAGCAGTTCTTC.

This clonotype has at least ten counts. J is TRBJ2-7 and V is TRBV10-3; no definite D call. The CDR3 has 11 amino acids. Germline V lookup: CDR1 ENHRY, CDR2 SYGVKD. Trimming stripped 2 bases from V and 4 bases from J, with 3 bases between. CDR3: CAISERYEQYF. The CDR3 region has the DNA TGTGCCATCAGTGAGAGATACGAGCAGTACTTC.

In its sample, this clonotype was seen many times. The rearrangement uses TRBV11-2 and TRBJ2-7; TRBD2 might be the D (5 bases). The CDR3 extends over 12 amino acids. In germline, CDR1 is SGHAT, CDR2 FQNNGV. V was cut by 6 bases and J by 2 bases, with 8 bases left in between. CDR3 residues: CASRPGAYEQYF. DNA of the CDR3: TGTGCCAGCAGACCCGGGGCCTACGAGCAGTACTTC.

This clonotype has at least ten counts. The chain links TRBV11-2 to TRBJ2-2; D may correspond to TRBD1 or TRBD2 (6 bases each). CDR3 length: 16 residues. Germline lookup yields CDR1 SGHAT and CDR2 FQNNGV. Trimming pared 4 bases from V and 4 bases from J, leaving 16 bases between. The CDR3 is CASSWGAGTSTGELFF. The CDR3 DNA reads as TGTGCCAGCAGCTGGGGGGCAGGGACCTCCACCGGGGAGCTGTTTTTT.

This sequence joins TRBV6-5 and TRBJ2-7; TRBD2 matches 8 bases. Germline values: CDR1 MNHEY, CDR2 SVGAGI. The V segment lost 2 bases and the J segment 2 bases; nucleotides outside the gene matches: 11. CDR3 size: 17 residues. Here the CDR3 DNA reads TGTGCCAGCAGTTACGGTCGAGTAGCGGGAAAACCCTACGAGCAGTACTTC. This encodes CASSYGRVAGKPYEQYF.

The chain is built from TRBV7-2 and TRBJ2-1, with D uncertain. The CDR3 is made up of 13 amino acids. CDR1 is SGHTA, CDR2 FQGNSA, per germline. V lost 3 bases, J lost 15 bases, and 18 bases lay in between. This CDR3 is CASSLASYAAGFF. The CDR3 DNA reads as TGTGCCAGCAGCTTGGCCTCTTATGCAGCAGGGTTCTTC. Combining the CDR3 with reference TRBV7-2 and TRBJ2-1 gives the whole variable domain GAGVSQSPSNKVTEKGKDVELRCDPISGHTALYWYRQSLGQGLEFLIYFQGNSAPDKSGLPSDRFSAERTGGSVSTLTIQRTQQEDSAVYLCASSLASYAAGFFGPGTRLTVL.

In this sample, this clonotype turned up many times. The chain carries TRBV29-1 and TRBJ2-3, with a possible D match to TRBD2 (5 bases). There are 12 residues in the CDR3. Trimming removed 7 bases at V and 4 bases at J, with 12 bases between. The germline V gene encodes CDR1 SQVTM and CDR2 ANQGSEA. In DNA, the CDR3 is TGCAGCGCCCGGACTGGATCAGATACGCAGTATTTT. As protein: CSARTGSDTQYF.

This clonotype was recorded at least ten times. This chain links TRBV5-1 with TRBJ2-3, with 7 bases aligning to TRBD2. The germline CDR1 and CDR2 sequences are SGHRS and YFSETQ. The J segment lost 2 bases and the V segment lost 4 bases, leaving 4 bases of the junction unmatched. The CDR3 totals 14 residues. Here the CDR3 DNA reads TGCGCCAGCAGCGTTGAGCGGGACACAGATACGCAGTATTTT. The encoded protein is CASSVERDTDTQYF.

This clonotype was observed many times. The V call is TRBV10-1, the J call TRBJ2-1; D is perhaps TRBD2 (6 bases). Germline V CDR1 and CDR2: WNHNN, SYGVQD (reference sequence). The CDR3 extends over 14 amino acids. The ends were cut back, 4 bases at V and 3 bases at J, with 10 bases in the middle. CDR3 sequence reads: CASSAARDYNEQFF. The DNA for the CDR3 is TGCGCCAGCAGTGCTGCGCGGGACTACAATGAGCAGTTCTTC.

This clonotype has ten or more counts. The chain is built from TRBV6-1 and TRBJ1-6; a possible D gene is TRBD1 (6 bases). Germline CDR1 is MNHNS and CDR2 is SASEGT. Trimming cost V 6 bases and J 5 bases, with 11 bases left between them. This CDR3 region has 14 residues. The CDR3 nucleotides are TGTGCCAGCAGACGGACAGTAGATAATTCACCCCTCCACTTT. Its protein is CASRRTVDNSPLHF.

This clonotype was recorded at least ten times. The DNA for the CDR3 is TGCGCCAGCAGCGGCGGACAGGGGGCAAGCTACGAGCAGTACTTC. This encodes CASSGGQGASYEQYF. The chain has TRBV5-1 and TRBJ2-7; the match to TRBD1 covers 11 bases. CDR3 length: 15 amino acids. Looked up from germline, CDR1 is SGHRS and CDR2 is YFSETQ. V lost 4 bases, J lost 3 bases, and 6 bases stayed unmatched.

This clonotype was seen at least ten times. This rearrangement joins TRBV5-1 to TRBJ2-1; 12 bases fit TRBD2. The CDR3 has 16 residues. CDR1 is SGHRS and CDR2 is YFSETQ in the germline V gene. V dropped 4 bases and J dropped 6; count of bases not matched to a gene: 8. CDR3 DNA sequence: TGCGCCAGCAGCCAAGACCTAGCGGGAGGGTCCAATGAGCAGTTCTTC. The encoded protein is CASSQDLAGGSNEQFF.

The table lists this clonotype with a few counts. The J gene is TRBJ2-5, the V gene TRBV20-1; the D gene is possibly TRBD2 (6 bases). CDR1 is DFQATT and CDR2 is SNEGSKA in the germline V gene (reference sequence). This CDR3 spans 15 amino acids. V lost 1 base to trimming and J lost 5 bases, with 17 bases between them. CDR3 sequence (DNA): TGCAGTGCTAGAGGGGCAGGCCAAGGGAGGGAGACCCAGTACTTC. Translated, it gives CSARGAGQGRETQYF.